This T cell receptor beta chain was retrieved from a study of T cells in localized non-small cell lung cancer. Findings and caveats of the study: For the top 100 tumor clones, a median about 50 also appeared in adjacent lung. Heterogeneity cannot be ruled out, as sequencing used one tumor region only. Longer survival (overall) was linked to higher T cell density in blood.

The CDR3 spans 16 residues. Trimming pared 4 bases from V and 4 bases from J, leaving 20 bases between. The germline CDR1 and CDR2 sequences are KGHSH and LQKENI. Concerning this clone: Its antigen is not known.

The protocol was immunoSEQ multiplex PCR, while the TCRdb copy is restricted to in-frame clones and leaves out a portion. Among approximately 100,000 clones listed, under 95% were seen once. Material: PBMCs, obtained before any cancer treatment. The V and J genes are TRBV18 and TRBJ2-7; tentative D call: TRBD1 (7 bases). The receptor comes from a woman aged 35 to 70 with stage II squamous cell lung carcinoma. The CDR3 region is CASSRRDSSFTYEQYF. The CDR3 bases are TGTGCCAGCTCACGGCGGGACAGCTCCTTCACGTACGAGCAGTACTTC.